Listed below are T cell receptor beta chains from one sample, sequenced in a study of T cell repertoires in cytomegalovirus infection. One entry per CDR3 protein, called by TCRdb with MiXCR from the reads. The table has about 740,000 distinct CDR3 sequences, 35% to 40% seen once; the top ten hold 2.5% to 3.5%. Input material: PBMCs. Source of these receptors: a human donor in good health (CMV status not recorded). Some clones in this sample may be carry-over from other donors' samples. CDR3s include the opening cysteine and the closing phenylalanine or tryptophan. The D gene is left open where the match is weak. Expanded clones get a size class; other rows say once, few or many, or leave the size out.

>TRBJ1-5|.|TRBV24-1|.
TGTGCCACCAGTGATTCCTATACAGCGAGCAATCAGCCCCAGCATTTT
CATSDSYTASNQPQHF
>TRBJ2-7|few|TRBV4-1|.
TGCGCCAGCAGCCAAGCCGTAACGGGGGGCTTCTACGAGCAGTACTTC
CASSQAVTGGFYEQYF
>TRBJ2-5|few|TRBV6-1|.
TGTGCCAGCAGTGAGGGCGGCAGGGAAGAGACCCAGTACTTC
CASSEGGREETQYF
>TRBJ2-7|.|TRBV2|.
TGTGCCAGCACCGGGCAGGGTAAAATCTACGAGCAGTACTTC
CASTGQGKIYEQYF
>TRBJ2-1|.|TRBV7-9|.
TGTGCCAGCAGCCCCCCCCCGGCCAACTCGTGGAGTGAGCAGTTCTTC
CASSPPPANSWSEQFF
>TRBJ1-5|few|TRBV19|.
TGTGCCAGTAACCGACGGGAGAGCAATCAGCCCCAGCATTTT
CASNRRESNQPQHF
>TRBJ2-7|many|TRBV7-2|.
TGTGCCAGCAGCCCTGGACCCGAGCAGTACTTC
CASSPGPEQYF
>TRBJ2-5|.|TRBV5-5|TRBD1
TGTGCCAGCAGCTGGGGACAGGGTATAGAGACCCAGTACTTC
CASSWGQGIETQYF
>TRBJ2-1|.|TRBV5-1|.
TGCGCCAGCAGCTTGGGGGCGGGGAGCGGAAAGAGCAATGAGCAGTTCTTC
CASSLGAGSGKSNEQFF
>TRBJ2-3|few|TRBV10-3|TRBD2
TGTGCCATCAGGCCGGGACTAGCGGGGAATGCAGATACGCAGTATTTT
CAIRPGLAGNADTQYF
>TRBJ1-5|many|TRBV7-8|.
TGTGCCAGCAGCTCGTGGGGACAATGGAATCAGCCCCAGCATTTT
CASSSWGQWNQPQHF
>TRBJ1-1|.|TRBV5-1|TRBD1
TGCGCCAGCAGACCCGGGACAGGCCTTGAAGCTTTCTTT
CASRPGTGLEAFF
>TRBJ2-1|.|TRBV20-1|.
TGCAGTGCTAGAATCCACCAAGGCCCTGAGCAGTTCTTC
CSARIHQGPEQFF
>TRBJ2-2|.|TRBV4-1|TRBD2
TGCGCCAGTCGGGGGGGCCGGACCGGGGAGCTGTTTTTT
CASRGGRTGELFF
>TRBJ2-7|.|TRBV11-2|TRBD2
TGTGCCAGCAGAGTGCTAGCGGGAGTCGACGAGCAGTACTTC
CASRVLAGVDEQYF
>TRBJ2-7|.|TRBV4-1|.
TGCGCCAGCAGCCATATTGGGAGCGACGAGCAGTACTTC
CASSHIGSDEQYF
>TRBJ1-4|few|TRBV6-5|.
TGTGCCAGCAAGCTCGATATGGCAACTAATGAAAAACTGTTTTTT
CASKLDMATNEKLFF
>TRBJ2-5|few|TRBV7-2|.
TGTGCCAGCAGCTTACTCGGTGGGGCAGGGAGGAAAGAGACCCAGTACTTC
CASSLLGGAGRKETQYF
>TRBJ2-7|.|TRBV2|.
TGTGCCAGCAGGGAACTGGGGGGGGGGCACTACGAGCAGTACTTC
CASRELGGGHYEQYF
>TRBJ2-7|.|TRBV6-5|.
TGTGCCAGCAGTTACGCCCTGGGTGGCTACGAGCAGTACTTC
CASSYALGGYEQYF
>TRBJ2-3|few|TRBV6-1|.
TGTGCCAGCAGTGAAACAGGGCTTCTTGATACGCAGTATTTT
CASSETGLLDTQYF
>TRBJ2-1|few|TRBV7-9|TRBD2
TGTGCCAGCAGCTTAGCCGGGACTAGCCGTTACAATGAGCAGTTCTTC
CASSLAGTSRYNEQFF
>TRBJ2-5|.|TRBV24-1|.
TGTGCCACCAGTGATTTGCAAAGAGGTGCTCAAGAGACCCAGTACTTC
CATSDLQRGAQETQYF
>TRBJ2-4|few|TRBV12-3/TRBV12-4|.
TGTGCCAGCAGTTTAGAGGGCTCGGACATTCAGTACTTC
CASSLEGSDIQYF
>TRBJ2-5|.|TRBV27|TRBD1
TGTGCCAGCAGGAGACAGGGGGCCGAGGAGACCCAGTACTTC
CASRRQGAEETQYF
>TRBJ1-2|.|TRBV7-2|.
TGTGCCAGCAGCCCCAGCTACTATGGCTACACCTTC
CASSPSYYGYTF
>TRBJ1-5|few|TRBV6-1|TRBD1
TGTGCCAGCAGTTTCGAGGACAGGGCAAATCAGCCCCAGCATTTT
CASSFEDRANQPQHF
>TRBJ2-1|.|TRBV12-3/TRBV12-4|.
TGTGCCAGCAGTGGAGGACCTAGCGGGACAGGGAACCATGAGCAGTTCTTC
CASSGGPSGTGNHEQFF
>TRBJ1-4|.|TRBV28|TRBD1
TGTGCCAGCAGCCCCCCCTTTGGACAGGGAGTAAGCTGGGAGCCGCCCGGAGATGAAAAACTGTTTTTT
CASSPPFGQGVSWEPPGDEKLFF
>TRBJ2-5|.|TRBV4-1|TRBD2
TGCGCCAGCAGCCAAGGAGTTCTAGCGGAACAAGAGACCCAGTACTTC
CASSQGVLAEQETQYF
>TRBJ1-2|.|TRBV28|TRBD1
TGTGCCAGCAGTTTATGGGGACAGGGCGGCTATGGCTACACCTTC
CASSLWGQGGYGYTF
>TRBJ2-3|.|TRBV4-1|.
TGCGCCAGCAGCCAAGATGCCGGGAGCACAGATACGCAGTATTTT
CASSQDAGSTDTQYF
>TRBJ2-5|.|TRBV10-3|.
TGTGCCATCGGAGGACAGTTAGGAGAGAACCAGTACTTC
CAIGGQLGENQYF